The T cell receptor (beta chain) described here comes from a study of early T cells in non-severe SARS-CoV-2 infection. Per the germline V gene, CDR1 is LGHDT and CDR2 is YNNKEL (reference sequence). The CDR3 totals 15 residues. Between the trimmed V and J ends, which lost 4 bases and 4 bases, there was a span of 11 bases. MiXCR, applied by TCRdb to the 5' RACE reads, yields one record per CDR3 protein. There are fewer than 120,000 distinct CDR3 sequences in the sample; over 10% occur only once, and 3.5% to 4% lies in the top ten. The TCR was taken from an adult who was a healthcare worker with PCR-confirmed SARS-CoV-2 infection or an uninfected control (not recorded which). The chain is built from TRBV3-1 and TRBJ2-6, with D uncertain. The source was whole blood, collected at baseline. CDR3 DNA sequence: TGTGCCAGCAGCCCAAGAGGTAAAGGGGCCAACGTCCTGACTTTC. This codes for CASSPRGKGANVLTF.